The sequence of this T cell receptor beta chain was determined in a study of T cell responses to AZD1222 COVID-19 vaccine. This clone was detected a few times. Its target is not known. The CDR3 length is 14 residues. Per germline, CDR1 MDHEN and CDR2 SYDVKM. After removal of 6 bases from V and 4 bases from J, the junction contained 7 bases not matched to a gene. Points from the study as a whole: Donors in the cohort were predominantly white British and more often female, and clonal diversity was possibly underestimated. Recipients of two AZD1222 doses showed rising Spike-specific TCR breadth and depth.

TCRdb keeps only in-frame clones here, not all; method: immunoSEQ multiplex PCR. The data hold about 130,000 clones, with approximately 92% observed a single time. Specimen: peripheral blood, collected 28 days after the second AZD1222 dose. The rearrangement links TRBV28 to TRBJ1-1, with 8 bases identical to TRBD1. The origin of this receptor is an adult who received the AZD1222 COVID-19 vaccine. Here the CDR3 reads CASSPGGKGTEAFF. DNA for the CDR3: TGTGCCAGCAGCCCAGGGGGCAAGGGCACTGAAGCTTTCTTT. Using reference TRBV28 and TRBJ1-1 for the parts outside the CDR3, the full variable domain is DVKVTQSSRYLVKRTGEKVFLECVQDMDHENMFWYRQDPGLGLRLIYFSYDVKMKEKGDIPEGYSVSREKKERFSLILESASTNQTSMYLCASSPGGKGTEAFFGQGTRLTVV.